The 27 T cell receptor beta chains listed next were all sequenced from one sample in a study of T cell responses to AZD1222 COVID-19 vaccine. Sequencing used immunoSEQ multiplex PCR; TCRdb keeps in-frame clones, though not all of them. The sample has approximately 80,000 clones, around 85% seen once. The sample in question was peripheral blood, obtained 28 days after the second AZD1222 dose. These receptors all come from an adult who received the AZD1222 COVID-19 vaccine.

This chain links TRBV7-2 with TRBJ2-1; 10 bases line up with TRBD1. This CDR3 has 15 residues. J gave up 9 bases and V 1 base, and 6 bases lay outside the gene matches. The germline V gene encodes CDR1 SGHTA and CDR2 FQGNSA. In nucleotides, the CDR3 is TGTGCCAGCAGCTTAGGACAGGGGGCATCCAGTGAGCAGTTCTTC. This encodes CASSLGQGASSEQFF.

The sample holds one count of this clone. The J gene is TRBJ1-5, the V gene TRBV20-1; no definite D call. Per the germline V gene, CDR1 is DFQATT and CDR2 is SNEGSKA (reference sequence). Trimming cost V 3 bases and J 6 bases, with 9 bases left between them. The CDR3 spans 12 residues. The chain's CDR3 is CSASSGRQPQHF. In DNA, the CDR3 is TGCAGTGCTAGTTCCGGACGTCAGCCCCAGCATTTT.

The V call is TRBV5-1, the J call TRBJ1-1, with TRBD1 identical over 10 bases. CDR1 and CDR2 from the germline V gene are SGHRS and YFSETQ. The CDR3 length is 14 residues. V was clipped by 5 bases and J by 11 bases; unmatched bases: 12. DNA of the CDR3: TGCGCCAGCAGTACCGGGACAGGGGATGTGCGGGCTTTCTTT. It yields the protein CASSTGTGDVRAFF.

The gene calls are TRBV25-1 and TRBJ2-1; D gene unclear. Trimming cost V 7 bases and J 6 bases, with 10 bases left between them. CDR3 length equals 12 residues. The germline V gene encodes CDR1 MGHDK and CDR2 SYGVNS. The CDR3 sequence: CASTSSSNEQFF. As DNA, the CDR3 is TGTGCCAGCACCTCCTCGTCCAATGAGCAGTTCTTC.

The chain carries TRBV7-2 and TRBJ2-2, with D possibly being TRBD1 or TRBD2 (6 bases each). The CDR3 extends over 14 amino acids. Germline CDR1 reads SGHTA; CDR2 reads FQGNSA. V dropped 5 bases and J dropped 4 bases, with 11 bases sitting between them. The CDR3 coding sequence is TGTGCCAGCAGCCGGGGGCTGTCCACCGGGGAGCTGTTTTTT. As protein: CASSRGLSTGELFF.

This chain connects TRBV9 to TRBJ2-5, with 10 bases that match TRBD1. This CDR3 has 15 residues. CDR1 and CDR2 (germline): SGDLS, YYNGEE. V gave up 4 bases and J gave up 5 bases; unmatched junction bases: 8. CDR3 region: CASSWFRDRGETQYF. CDR3 bases: TGTGCCAGCAGCTGGTTCCGGGACAGGGGTGAGACCCAGTACTTC.

J is TRBJ2-7 and V is TRBV30, with no clear D. Trimming took off 3 bases at V and 3 bases at J, with 12 bases between the two ends. The CDR3 runs 13 residues. Germline loops: CDR1 GTSNPN, CDR2 SVGIG (reference sequence). The CDR3 sequence is CAWRGWQVYEQYV. In DNA, the CDR3 is TGTGCCTGGAGGGGGTGGCAGGTCTACGAGCAGTACGTC.

The rearrangement uses TRBV20-1 and TRBJ2-7; D uncertain. The CDR3 totals 14 residues. Germline-derived CDR1 and CDR2 are DFQATT and SNEGSKA (reference sequence). Deletions cut 6 bases from V and 0 bases from J, with 15 bases between. The CDR3 reads CSASFAPNSYEQYF. CDR3 bases: TGCAGTGCAAGTTTTGCGCCAAACTCCTACGAGCAGTACTTC.

The J gene is TRBJ2-3, the V gene TRBV15, with TRBD2 identical over 11 bases. CDR1 and CDR2 from the germline V gene are LNHNV and YYDKDF (reference sequence). The CDR3 runs 14 residues. With V trimmed by 2 bases and J by 6 bases, 1 base remained unmatched. CDR3 residues: CATSRLAGGDTQYF. CDR3 DNA: TGTGCCACCAGCAGACTAGCGGGGGGCGATACGCAGTATTTT.

The chain links TRBV5-1 to TRBJ2-5; 7 nucleotides match TRBD2. Germline V gene lookup returns CDR1 SGHRS and CDR2 YFSETQ. This CDR3 spans 12 amino acids. The ends lost 4 bases at V and 4 bases at J; junction bases unmatched: 1. Here the CDR3 DNA reads TGCGCCAGCAGCGGCGGGGGAGAGACCCAGTACTTC. It encodes CASSGGGETQYF. Full variable domain (outside the CDR3, taken from reference TRBV5-1 and TRBJ2-5): KAGVTQTPRYLIKTRGQQVTLSCSPISGHRSVSWYQQTPGQGLQFLFEYFSETQRNKGNFPGRFSGRQFSNSRSEMNVSTLELGDSALYLCASSGGGETQYFGPGTRLLVL.

The chain uses TRBV2 and TRBJ2-7; a weak D match, TRBD2 (6 bases). The CDR3 is 14 residues long. Trimming took 5 bases from V and 5 from J, leaving 16 bases between them. Germline V gives CDR1 SNHLY, CDR2 FYNNEI. The CDR3 DNA sequence: TGTGCCAGCAGTATGGGGCGGGAAGGGAACGAGCAGTACTTC. It is translated as CASSMGREGNEQYF. Full variable domain (outside the CDR3, taken from reference TRBV2 and TRBJ2-7): EPEVTQTPSHQVTQMGQEVILRCVPISNHLYFYWYRQILGQKVEFLVSFYNNEISEKSEIFDDQFSVERPDGSNFTLKIRSTKLEDSAMYFCASSMGREGNEQYFGPGTRLTVT.

The chain couples TRBV5-6 to TRBJ2-5, with 8 nucleotides matching TRBD1. J lost 7 bases, V lost 3 bases, and 8 bases had no gene match. CDR1 and CDR2 from the germline V gene are SGHDT and YYEEEE. The CDR3 is made up of 14 amino acids. The CDR3 DNA sequence: TGTGCCAGCAGCTCAGGACAGGGAGGTTGGACCCAGTACTTC. Translation gives CASSSGQGGWTQYF.

Details on this clone: One end of the junction is discordant with germline, which a read error may explain. V gene TRBV6-2 or TRBV6-3 combines with J gene TRBJ2-7, with D perhaps matching TRBD2 (6 bases). The CDR3 runs to 14 residues. The germline V gene encodes CDR1 MNHEY and CDR2 SVGEGT. In nucleotides, the CDR3 is TGTGCCAGCAGTTCCTTTAGCGGCCTCGATCGCGAAGACTTC. Residues: CASSSFSGLDREDF.

The CDR3 here is CSVLQGASSEAFF. In DNA, the CDR3 is TGCAGCGTCCTACAGGGGGCAAGCTCTGAAGCTTTCTTT. V is TRBV29-1 and J is TRBJ1-1, with TRBD1 matching 9 bases. The CDR3 has 13 residues. Germline V gene sequence: CDR1 SQVTM, CDR2 ANQGSEA. Losses at the gene ends were 6 bases for V and 6 bases for J; bases not matched to a gene: 8.

The chain employs TRBV5-6 and TRBJ1-2; D is unclear. Trimming removed 4 bases at V and 4 bases at J, with 20 bases between. Germline-derived CDR1 and CDR2 are SGHDT and YYEEEE. This CDR3 region has 16 residues. The CDR3 DNA reads as TGTGCCAGCAGCGCCGACCAGCCAACAGAATCCTATGGCTACACCTTC. Its protein product is CASSADQPTESYGYTF. Drawing the rest from reference TRBV5-6 and TRBJ1-2, the complete variable domain is DAGVTQSPTHLIKTRGQQVTLRCSPKSGHDTVSWYQQALGQGPQFIFQYYEEEERQRGNFPDRFSGHQFPNYSSELNVNALLLGDSALYLCASSADQPTESYGYTFGSGTRLTVV.

The chain combines TRBV5-5 with TRBJ2-7; D unresolved. In germline, CDR1 is SGHKS, CDR2 YYEKEE (reference sequence). V was cut by 4 bases and J by 3 bases, with 14 bases left in between. The CDR3 extends over 14 amino acids. The DNA for the CDR3 is TGTGCCAGCAGCACGGAACCCTGGGGCTACGAGCAGTACTTC. Encoded protein: CASSTEPWGYEQYF.

The chain recombines TRBV28 with TRBJ2-2; possible D gene TRBD1, 6 bases. The CDR3 sequence is 14 residues long. CDR1 and CDR2 (germline): MDHEN, SYDVKM. V was cut by 7 bases and J by 7 bases, with 16 bases left in between. The CDR3 region is CASTMSGADGELFF. CDR3 nucleotides: TGTGCCAGCACCATGTCAGGGGCGGACGGGGAGCTGTTTTTT.

The J gene is TRBJ2-7, the V gene TRBV3-1 (or the pseudogene TRBV3-2), with TRBD1 matching 9 bases. V trimming: 3 bases; J trimming: 5 bases; junction bases outside the gene matches: 5. In germline, CDR1 is LGHDT, CDR2 YNNKEL (reference sequence). The CDR3 totals 14 residues. The CDR3 loop reads CASSQGRDRDEQYV. CDR3 bases: TGTGCCAGCAGCCAGGGCCGGGACAGGGACGAGCAGTACGTC.

The chain uses TRBV4-2 and TRBJ2-7; 7 nucleotides match TRBD2. Germline CDR1 and CDR2: LGHNA and YNFKEQ. This CDR3 comprises 17 residues. The trim removed 4 bases at V and 3 bases at J, leaving 15 bases unmatched. The chain's CDR3 is CASSREGAGNVGYEQYV. The CDR3 nucleotides are TGTGCCAGCAGCCGCGAAGGAGCGGGGAATGTAGGCTACGAGCAGTACGTC.

The gene calls are TRBV28 and TRBJ2-2, with D perhaps TRBD1 or TRBD2 (5 bases each). Germline assignment: CDR1 MDHEN and CDR2 SYDVKM. Trimming cost V 8 bases and J 5 bases, with 18 bases left between them. This CDR3 has 15 residues. CDR3 residues: CASVYGTTGTGELFF. For the CDR3, the DNA is TGTGCCAGCGTATACGGGACGACCGGTACCGGGGAGCTGTTTTTT.

The chain joins TRBV28 to TRBJ2-2, with 11 bases identical to TRBD1. This CDR3 is built from 18 residues. V shed 4 bases, J shed 7 bases, and the junction held 14 bases outside the gene matches. CDR1 is MDHEN, CDR2 SYDVKM, per germline. CDR3 region: CASSSPVGTGGVGGELFF. CDR3 coding DNA: TGTGCCAGCAGTTCTCCCGTTGGGACAGGGGGTGTCGGCGGGGAGCTGTTTTTT.

The chain combines TRBV28 with TRBJ2-7; D gene ambiguous. This CDR3 region has 12 residues. Trimming left V 2 bases short and J 7 bases short, with 9 bases between. Germline V gene data show CDR1 as MDHEN and CDR2 as SYDVKM. Here the CDR3 DNA reads TGTGCCAGCAGTTTAGGGCCAGAAGAGCAGTACTTC. It is translated as CASSLGPEEQYF. The variable domain in full, completed from reference TRBV28 and TRBJ2-7, reads DVKVTQSSRYLVKRTGEKVFLECVQDMDHENMFWYRQDPGLGLRLIYFSYDVKMKEKGDIPEGYSVSREKKERFSLILESASTNQTSMYLCASSLGPEEQYFGPGTRLTVT.

The rearrangement joins TRBV4-1 to TRBJ1-6; D ambiguous. From germline, CDR1 is MGHRA and CDR2 YSYEKL. The V end lost 0 bases, the J end lost 7 bases, and 10 bases lay between the germline ends. The CDR3 loop spans 15 amino acids. The CDR3 protein is CASSQDPGSNSPLHF. The CDR3 DNA reads as TGCGCCAGCAGCCAAGATCCCGGGTCCAATTCACCCCTCCACTTT.

This clone was recorded only once. The chain recombines TRBV4-2 with TRBJ1-5; no clear D gene. Germline V gene sequence: CDR1 LGHNA, CDR2 YNFKEQ. The V and J ends lost 0 bases and 10 bases respectively, with 7 bases between them. This CDR3 spans 12 amino acids. The CDR3: CASSQDREPQHF. The CDR3 DNA reads as TGTGCCAGCAGCCAAGATCGGGAACCCCAGCATTTT.

J is TRBJ1-5 and V is TRBV7-8; D remains ambiguous. The V gene lost 2 bases and the J gene lost 5 bases, with 7 bases spanning the gap. The germline V gene encodes CDR1 SGHVS and CDR2 FQNEAQ. The CDR3 has 13 amino acids. CDR3 DNA: TGTGCCAGCAGCTTATCCCGGGATCAGCCCCAGCATTTT. Its translation is CASSLSRDQPQHF.

The chain has TRBV27 and TRBJ2-2; no definite D call. Germline V gene sequence: CDR1 MNHEY, CDR2 SMNVEV (reference sequence). V was pared by 5 bases and J by 4 bases, with 11 bases between. CDR3 size: 14 residues. Here the CDR3 DNA reads TGTGCCAGCAGTCAGAAGCCGTTCACCGGGGAGCTGTTTTTT. Translation gives CASSQKPFTGELFF.

This chain links TRBV14 with TRBJ1-3; D gene ambiguous. Germline CDR1 is SGHDN and CDR2 is FVKESK. CDR3 length: 13 residues. V was trimmed by 4 bases and J by 1 base, leaving 5 bases between them. The CDR3 DNA follows: TGTGCCAGCAGCCCCAGATCTGGAAACACCATATATTTT. This sequence encodes CASSPRSGNTIYF.